This T cell receptor (beta chain) was captured in a study of blood T cell repertoires in COVID-19. Overall study: In each case, the material was cDNA or gDNA derived from T cells, B-cell-depleted T cells, or PBMCs.

TCRdb keeps only in-frame clones here, not all; method: immunoSEQ multiplex PCR. The sample records 81,000 or so clones, 70% to 90% being singletons. The sample comprised peripheral blood. The TCR comes from a woman aged 70-85 years with active or convalescent COVID-19.

The CDR3 loop is CASSYLLQGQETQYF. CDR3 DNA: TGTGCCAGCAGTTACCTCCTCCAGGGGCAAGAGACCCAGTACTTC. The J gene is TRBJ2-5, the V gene TRBV6-2 or TRBV6-3; D possibly corresponds to TRBD1 (6 bases). Germline V gene sequence: CDR1 MNHEY, CDR2 SVGEGT. Trimming took off 2 bases at V and 2 bases at J, with 12 bases between the two ends. CDR3 length equals 15 residues.